A selection of T cell receptor beta chains follows, all from one sample in a study of T cells in Graves' hyperthyroidism and ophthalmopathy. Each CDR3 protein is one row after TCRdb ran MiXCR on the multiplex PCR reads. The sample lists 800,000 or so distinct CDR3 sequences, roughly 40% seen once, with over 8% in the top ten. Sequenced: blood. These receptors were collected from a man aged 18 to 35 with Graves' hyperthyroidism. CDR3s include the opening cysteine and the closing phenylalanine or tryptophan. A D gene is named only where the DNA matches it firmly. Size is stated for part of the rows, as once, few or many counts, or as a class when the clone is expanded.

j_call clone_size d_call v_call cdr3_aa cdr3_nt
TRBJ2-5 - TRBD1 TRBV10-3 CATSTPDRGQETQYF TGTGCCACCAGTACCCCGGACAGGGGCCAAGAGACCCAGTACTTC
TRBJ2-7 - TRBD1 TRBV4-1 CASSQRTGYDEQYF TGTGCCAGCAGCCAGAGGACAGGGTACGACGAGCAGTACTTC
TRBJ2-7 - TRBD1 TRBV20-1 CSATSTGTGSDEQYF TGCAGTGCTACCTCCACCGGGACAGGGTCCGACGAGCAGTACTTC
TRBJ2-7 many - TRBV13 CASSSPGEQYF TGTGCCAGCAGCTCGCCGGGAGAGCAGTACTTC
TRBJ2-7 - - TRBV7-1 CASSSGTASSYEQYF TGTGCCAGCAGCTCCGGGACGGCCAGCTCCTACGAGCAGTACTTC
TRBJ2-2 few TRBD2 TRBV5-1 CASSHRAGLGTGELFF TGCGCCAGCAGCCACCGAGCGGGATTAGGGACCGGGGAGCTGTTTTTT
TRBJ2-2 - - TRBV9 CAATGRTGELFF TGTGCTGCAACAGGGCGGACCGGGGAGCTGTTTTTT
TRBJ1-6 many - TRBV14 CASSLLKPYNSPLHF TGTGCCAGCAGCCTTCTCAAGCCCTATAATTCACCCCTCCACTTT
TRBJ2-5 - - TRBV29-1 CSVAQTDQETQYF TGCAGCGTAGCTCAGACAGATCAAGAGACCCAGTACTTC
TRBJ1-4 few TRBD1 TRBV5-1 CASSPGGTGDEKLFF TGCGCCAGCAGCCCCGGCGGGACAGGGGATGAAAAACTGTTTTTT
TRBJ2-7 many - TRBV15 CATSRDTALSYEQYF TGTGCCACCAGCAGAGATACCGCTCTCTCCTACGAGCAGTACTTC
TRBJ2-5 - TRBD1 TRBV2 CASSSDWDRQETQYF TGTGCCAGCAGCAGTGACTGGGACAGACAAGAGACCCAGTACTTC
TRBJ1-5 many - TRBV2 CASNRGDTNQPQHF TGTGCCAGCAACCGGGGGGACACCAATCAGCCCCAGCATTTT
TRBJ2-2 - - TRBV20-1 CSARDRKEPTGELFF TGCAGTGCTAGAGATCGTAAGGAGCCTACCGGGGAGCTGTTTTTT
TRBJ1-4 - - TRBV20-1 CSARAGGNWEKLFF TGCAGTGCTAGGGCCGGGGGGAATTGGGAAAAACTGTTTTTT
TRBJ1-2 - - TRBV9 CASSTGGAIFTF TGTGCCAGCAGCACTGGAGGGGCTATCTTCACCTTC
TRBJ2-7 many - TRBV29-1 CSVEGDISYEQYF TGCAGCGTTGAGGGAGACATTAGCTACGAGCAGTACTTC
TRBJ1-1 medium-sized - TRBV6-5 CASSSPGQLNTEAFF TGTGCCAGCAGTTCGCCGGGACAACTGAACACTGAAGCTTTCTTT
TRBJ1-1 many - TRBV7-9 CASFNRGTEAFF TGTGCCAGCTTTAACCGTGGCACTGAAGCTTTCTTT
TRBJ1-2 many - TRBV11-3 CASSTREGYGYTF TGTGCCAGCAGCACTAGGGAGGGCTATGGCTACACCTTC